These T cell receptor beta chains were read from a single sample in a study of T-cell memory formation after mild COVID-19. TCRdb re-called the 5' RACE reads through MiXCR, storing one row per CDR3 protein. The sample holds about 350,000 distinct CDR3 sequences, under 25% seen once. Sequencing used PBMCs or a T cell subset sorted from them (not recorded which). The receptors were gathered from a man aged 18 to 30 who had mild COVID-19 (a few samples of this study predate the infection). Cell type and time point are not known. Each CDR3 is given without its conserved first and last residue.

v_call | cdr3_aa
TRBV6-2/TRBV6-3 | ASRDSGGRDEQF
TRBV6-5 | ASVPSGGAQETQY
TRBV19 | ASRTSGAKGRELF
TRBV6-5 | ASSYLDRTNYGYT
TRBV7-9 | ASTLGGSEAF
TRBV7-2 | ASSIGLAQETQY
TRBV7-2 | ASSLTGLAYNEQF
TRBV4-1 | ASSQEYLYEQY
TRBV5-1 | ASSTTPQENTEAF
TRBV7-2 | ASSWGQGLSGANVLT
TRBV19 | ASSILMETEAF
TRBV29-1 | SVEDGGYNEQF
TRBV5-1 | ASSRTSVGDYNEQF
TRBV4-3 | ASSQDRGYEQY
TRBV15 | ATSGQNNSPLH
TRBV7-2 | ASSSGTGSTGELF
TRBV12-3/TRBV12-4 | ASSLIMRDETQY